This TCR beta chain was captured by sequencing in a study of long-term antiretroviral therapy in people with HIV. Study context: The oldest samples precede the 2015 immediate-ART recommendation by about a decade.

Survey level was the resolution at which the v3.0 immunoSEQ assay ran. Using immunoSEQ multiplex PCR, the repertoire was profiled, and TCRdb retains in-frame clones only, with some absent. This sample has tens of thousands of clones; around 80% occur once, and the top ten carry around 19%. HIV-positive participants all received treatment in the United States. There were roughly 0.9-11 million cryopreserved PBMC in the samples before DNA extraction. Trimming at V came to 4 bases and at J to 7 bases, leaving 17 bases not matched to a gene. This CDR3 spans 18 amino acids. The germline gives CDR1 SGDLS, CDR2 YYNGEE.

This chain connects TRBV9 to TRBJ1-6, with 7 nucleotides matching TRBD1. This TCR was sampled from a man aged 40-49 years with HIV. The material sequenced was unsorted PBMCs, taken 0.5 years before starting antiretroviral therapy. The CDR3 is CASSRGGGGRGPNSPLHF. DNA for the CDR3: TGTGCCAGCAGCCGAGGGGGCGGGGGGAGAGGACCGAATTCACCCCTCCACTTT.